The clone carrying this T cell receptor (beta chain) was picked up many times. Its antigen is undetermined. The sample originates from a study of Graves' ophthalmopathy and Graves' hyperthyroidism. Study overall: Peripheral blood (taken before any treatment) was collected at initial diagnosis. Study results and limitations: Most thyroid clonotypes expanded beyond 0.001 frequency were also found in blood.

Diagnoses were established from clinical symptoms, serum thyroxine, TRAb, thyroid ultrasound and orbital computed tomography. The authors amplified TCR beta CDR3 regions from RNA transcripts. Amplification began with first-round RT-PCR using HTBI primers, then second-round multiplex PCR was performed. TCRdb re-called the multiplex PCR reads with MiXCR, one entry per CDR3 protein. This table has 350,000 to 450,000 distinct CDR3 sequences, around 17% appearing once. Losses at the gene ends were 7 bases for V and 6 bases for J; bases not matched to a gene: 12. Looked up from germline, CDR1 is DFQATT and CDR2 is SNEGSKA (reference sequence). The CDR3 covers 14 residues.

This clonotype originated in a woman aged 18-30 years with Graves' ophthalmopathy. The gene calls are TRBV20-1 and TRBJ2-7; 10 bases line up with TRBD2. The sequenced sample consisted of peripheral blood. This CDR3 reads CSVTGPAGGREQYF. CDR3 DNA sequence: TGCAGTGTTACCGGACCAGCGGGGGGGCGCGAGCAGTACTTC.